A single sample is the source of the 5 T cell receptor beta chains below, sequenced in a study of shared clonotypes between healthy human individuals. The data were produced by immunoSEQ multiplex PCR, yet TCRdb's version contains in-frame clones alone and is incomplete. The sample comprises some 1.5 million clones, roughly 95% of which are singletons, and 1.2% rests with the top ten. The sequencing input was naive CD4+ T cells sorted from blood. Subset reported: CD45RA+ positively selected. These receptors were collected from a man aged 25-40 years in good health.

The genes are TRBV6-5 and TRBJ1-4, with 11 nucleotides matching TRBD1. CDR3 length: 15 amino acids. Germline V CDR1 and CDR2: MNHEY, SVGAGI. V shed 7 bases, J shed 9 bases, and the junction held 10 bases outside the gene matches. The CDR3 region has the DNA TGTGCCAGCACTTCAATCGGACAGGGGGCAAAAAAACTGTTTTTT. Translating gives CASTSIGQGAKKLFF.

This sequence joins TRBV27 and TRBJ2-5; the match to TRBD2 covers 7 bases. Trimming removed 8 bases from V and 5 bases from J; junction bases left unmatched: 11. The CDR3 runs to 14 residues. Germline assignment: CDR1 MNHEY and CDR2 SMNVEV (reference sequence). The CDR3 bases are TGTGCCAGCGGGGAGGGCTTCGGAGGTGAGACCCAGTACTTC. Its protein is CASGEGFGGETQYF.

The rearrangement uses TRBV5-1 and TRBJ1-2; perhaps TRBD1 as D (5 bases). V lost 2 bases to trimming and J lost 0 bases, with 11 bases between them. The CDR3 spans 15 residues. Germline lookup yields CDR1 SGHRS and CDR2 YFSETQ. The CDR3 loop is CASSFADSSNYGYTF. The CDR3 coding sequence is TGCGCCAGCAGCTTTGCTGACAGTTCTAACTATGGCTACACCTTC.

The chain combines TRBV10-1 with TRBJ2-5; TRBD2 matches at 15 bases. The germline CDR1 and CDR2 sequences are WNHNN and SYGVQD (reference sequence). CDR3 length equals 16 residues. Trimming cost V 6 bases and J 2 bases; bases outside gene matches: 4. CDR3 in amino acids: CASSPGLAGGQETQYF. DNA for the CDR3: TGCGCCAGCAGCCCCGGACTAGCGGGAGGGCAAGAGACCCAGTACTTC.

This chain joins TRBV2 and TRBJ1-1; D is undetermined. V was cut by 6 bases and J by 4 bases, with 6 bases left in between. This CDR3 contains 11 residues. Germline V gene lookup returns CDR1 SNHLY and CDR2 FYNNEI. In DNA, the CDR3 is TGTGCCAGCAGGGAGAGCACTGAAGCTTTCTTT. It codes for CASRESTEAFF.